This TCR beta chain derives from a study of siplizumab effects on memory and regulatory T cells. CDR1 and CDR2 (germline): MNHEY, SVGAGI. The CDR3 runs 16 residues. V shed 1 base, J shed 3 bases, and the junction held 7 bases outside the gene matches. A word on this clone: The antigen is unknown.

Study-level findings and limits: Suppression by proliferating Tregs derived from siplizumab cultures was not verified. Memory cells seemed less diverse than naive T cells, which also seemed major contributors to the alloresponse. With siplizumab, Treg-derived clones averaged around 69% of mappable alloreactive CD4+ clones, versus less than 35% in controls.

Generated by immunoSEQ multiplex PCR, the TCRdb table keeps only in-frame clones and is missing some. Seen here are about 100,000 clones, around 93% observed once, and the top ten hold over 1%. Material for sequencing was non-Treg CD4+ T cells sorted from blood. V and J are TRBV6-5 and TRBJ1-1; 8 bases align to TRBD1. This TCR was recovered from a human donor in good health. The CDR3, as DNA: TGTGCCAGCAGTTACTTCGTTCAGGGGGCTGACACTGAAGCTTTCTTT. Its translation: CASSYFVQGADTEAFF.